The sequence of this T cell receptor beta chain was determined in a study of blood T cell repertoires in COVID-19. Overall study context: COVID-19 samples collected from the United States, Italy and Spain covered acute and convalescent phases. T cells, B-cell-depleted T cells, or PBMCs provided the cDNA or gDNA that served as material.

Trimming cost V 3 bases and J 2 bases, with 18 bases left between them. There are 17 residues in the CDR3. The germline CDR1 and CDR2 sequences are SGDLS and YYNGEE. As handled by the study authors: Estimates of nucleated cell counts were drawn from the amplification of reference gene primers. Assay: immunoSEQ multiplex PCR; the TCRdb copy retains only in-frame clones and omits some. V, J and clone size are those of that table, while D and trimming were read from the DNA. The table shows 200,000 to 250,000 clones, with 88% occurring only once. The source of this sequence is a woman aged 40-49 years who had recovered from COVID-19. The gene calls are TRBV9 and TRBJ2-1, with D perhaps matching TRBD1 (6 bases). Sequenced input: peripheral blood. This CDR3 reads CASSAPDGQGPYNEQFF. The CDR3 DNA sequence: TGTGCCAGCAGCGCCCCAGATGGCCAGGGGCCCTACAATGAGCAGTTCTTC.